This T cell receptor beta chain was obtained from a study of CD8 T cells in Susac syndrome (dated 2019 in TCRdb). Some background on the complete study: Repertoire sequencing was used to test whether CD8+ T cell activation and differentiation in Susac syndrome was antigen driven. The clonality of the CD8+ T cell repertoire was compared across approximately 12 healthy donors, roughly 14 Susac syndrome patients and around 16 multiple sclerosis patients. General study outcomes and caveats: The study acknowledged that relatively few individuals were included in the TCR sequencing and HLA analysis.

V is clipped by 8 bases and J by 2 bases, and the sequence between their germline boundaries is 11 bases long. The CDR3 starts with the cysteine, ends with the phenylalanine, and has 13 residues. The read is trimmed to its CDR3 DNA, 39 bases read in frame from base 1. The germline V gene sets CDR1 to KGHDR and CDR2 to SFDVKD. Peripheral blood CD8+ and CD4+ T cells from healthy donors, Susac syndrome patients and multiple sclerosis patients were profiled by high-throughput TCR beta sequencing. Multiple sclerosis controls were treatment-naive patients with stable or active relapsing-remitting disease fulfilling revised McDonald criteria. CD8+ TEMRA cells were enriched by FACS, while bulk CD8+ and CD4+ T cells were purified by magnetic negative isolation. Blood was collected in EDTA tubes and processed within 24 hours, with PBMCs isolated through density gradient centrifugation. PBMCs intended for TCR sequencing were cryopreserved in liquid nitrogen and thawed later in a water bath at 37 degrees C. The sorted or isolated CD4+, CD8+ and CD8+ TEMRA cells had a purity of 90% or higher.

About this clonotype itself: Its antigen has not been determined. Per-nucleotide qualities are absent, and no much larger clonotype sits a single base away.

RNA was extracted with the RNeasy kit and roughly 0.45 to 1 ug was reverse transcribed using random hexamers. The immunoSEQ multiplex PCR assay, which covers 54 Vbeta and 13 Jbeta segments, was used to amplify TCR beta CDR3 regions. Bias from PCR amplification was corrected by using a synthetic template baseline for primer optimization and for computational correction. The authors' pipeline ran thus. Reads were annotated to V, D and J genes according to IMGT and were analyzed with immunoSEQ Analyzer, with only productive sequences retained. To calculate clonality, Shannon entropy was normalized by log2 of the number of productive unique sequences and then subtracted from one. Public and private clones were assessed among the 100 most prevalent clones of each patient and control. A clone was defined as Susac-specific if it was absent from the healthy and MS cohorts, from over 1,000 published viral clones and from other ImmuneACCESS disease sequences. TCRdb's own reprocessing of the public reads used fastp at Q25 and MiXCR and kept productive beta chains. One record per CDR3 amino acid sequence lists the most common genes and DNA. For this entry, the V and J calls and clone size follow TCRdb and not the study's own pipeline. This sample is represented by about 280,000 distinct CDR3 sequences; roughly 81% of them were singletons. The ten top clones hold 0.095% to 0.14% of the sample.

This receptor was obtained from a human donor with multiple sclerosis. The chain is made from TRBV24-1 and TRBJ2-5; no D gene can be assigned with confidence. Material for sequencing was CD8+ T cells from PBMCs. CDR3 reads: CATTTLGQETQYF. The nucleotide sequence is given as TGTGCCACCACCACCCTGGGGCAAGAGACCCAGTACTTC.